The TCR beta chain described here comes from a study of siplizumab effects on memory and regulatory T cells. Study results and limitations: Roughly 75-97% of dividing CD4+ or CD8+ clones were without an attributable naive or memory phenotype. Siplizumab significantly reduced alloreactive sequences traceable to unstimulated CD4+ memory cells.

Per the germline V gene, CDR1 is LNHDA and CDR2 is SQIVND (reference sequence). Trimming removed 5 bases from V and 1 base from J, with 10 bases in between. This CDR3 has 14 amino acids. Generated by immunoSEQ multiplex PCR, the TCRdb table keeps only in-frame clones and is missing some. In the table there are over 85,000 clones, roughly 96% of which are singletons. Comments on this clone: Its antigen is still unknown.

The source material was naive CD4+ T cells sorted from blood. The rearrangement links TRBV19 to TRBJ2-3; possibly TRBD2 for D (5 bases). The sequence was collected from a human donor in good health. CDR3 nucleotide sequence: TGTGCCAGTAGTCGTGTCGGGGGCACAGATACGCAGTATTTT. Its protein product is CASSRVGGTDTQYF.